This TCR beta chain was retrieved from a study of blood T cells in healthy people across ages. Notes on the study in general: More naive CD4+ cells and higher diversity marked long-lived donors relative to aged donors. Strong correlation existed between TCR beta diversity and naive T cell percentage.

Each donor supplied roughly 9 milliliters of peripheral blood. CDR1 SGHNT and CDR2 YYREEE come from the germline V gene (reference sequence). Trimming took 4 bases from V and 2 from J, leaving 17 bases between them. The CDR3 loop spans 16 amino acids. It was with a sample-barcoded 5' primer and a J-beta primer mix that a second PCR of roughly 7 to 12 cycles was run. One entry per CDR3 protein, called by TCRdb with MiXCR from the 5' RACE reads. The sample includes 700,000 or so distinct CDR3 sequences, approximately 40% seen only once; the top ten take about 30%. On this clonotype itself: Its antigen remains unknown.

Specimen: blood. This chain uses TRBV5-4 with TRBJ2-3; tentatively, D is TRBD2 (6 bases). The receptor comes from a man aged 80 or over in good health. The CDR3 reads CASSPGRRASTDTQYF. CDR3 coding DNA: TGTGCCAGCAGCCCCGGGCGGAGGGCTTCCACAGATACGCAGTATTTT.